The following is a T cell receptor (beta chain) sequence with its context. CDR1 is MDHEN, CDR2 SYDVKM, per germline. V was trimmed by 2 bases and J by 7 bases, leaving 9 bases between them. CDR3 length: 14 amino acids. Method: immunoSEQ multiplex PCR; TCRdb's copy keeps in-frame clones and lacks some. The sample lists about 76,000 clones; roughly nine tenths were seen once. The sample originates from a study of radiation and T cells in renal cell carcinoma. Time point denoted: blood 4 weeks post-SBRT, at nephrectomy. Described treatment: 15 Gy SBRT to primary tumor, nephrectomy 4 weeks later. This renal cell carcinoma was of the clear cell type.

This TCR came from a woman aged 70-85 years with renal cell carcinoma. The J gene is TRBJ1-6, the V gene TRBV28; possible D gene TRBD1, 5 bases. The material sequenced was blood, taken from a patient whose treatment included radiotherapy and nephrectomy. In nucleotides, the CDR3 is TGTGCCAGCAGTTTAGGAGGGGTCAATTCACCCCTCCACTTT. Its translation: CASSLGGVNSPLHF. The whole variable domain, filled in from reference TRBV28 and TRBJ1-6, reads DVKVTQSSRYLVKRTGEKVFLECVQDMDHENMFWYRQDPGLGLRLIYFSYDVKMKEKGDIPEGYSVSREKKERFSLILESASTNQTSMYLCASSLGGVNSPLHFGNGTRLTVT.